Listed below are T cell receptor beta chains from one sample, sequenced in a study of PD-L1 blockade in urothelial cancer. Libraries were prepared by immunoSEQ multiplex PCR; TCRdb keeps only in-frame clonotypes and omits some of them. The sample lists 17,000 or so clones, around 90% occurring once. This specimen was PBMCs, taken around atezolizumab (anti-PD-L1) treatment. These receptors all come from a man in his fifties with urothelial cancer. CDR3s include the opening cysteine and the closing phenylalanine or tryptophan. Fields, in order: V gene, J gene, clone size, D gene, CDR3 DNA, CDR3 protein. D genes are given only for firm matches. Clone size appears in some rows only: once, few, many, or a class for an expanded clone.

TRBV5-1	TRBJ1-3	-	TRBD1	TGCGCCAGCAGCCAAAAGGACAGGGCCTCTGGAAACACCATATATTTT	CASSQKDRASGNTIYF
TRBV7-7	TRBJ2-7	-	-	TGTGCTAGCAGCCCGGACAGTCTGAGCTCCTACGAGCAGTACTTC	CASSPDSLSSYEQYF
TRBV10-3	TRBJ1-4	few	-	TGTGCCATCAGGAGAGGGGGAAATGAAAAACTGTTTTTT	CAIRRGGNEKLFF
TRBV7-7	TRBJ2-2	few	TRBD1	TGTGCCAGCAGCCAAGGACAGGGCAAGACCGGGGAGCTGTTTTTT	CASSQGQGKTGELFF
TRBV4-1	TRBJ1-1	-	-	TGCGCCAGCAGCCAAAGTATCGCACAGGGAAGTGCTGAAGCTTTCTTT	CASSQSIAQGSAEAFF
TRBV6-1	TRBJ2-1	-	TRBD2	TGTGCCAGCAGTGAAGATGGCGGGAGGGGCAATGAGCAGTTCTTC	CASSEDGGRGNEQFF
TRBV18	TRBJ1-1	-	-	TGTGCCAGCTCTCCCAACTCAGGGGTGGGAATGAACACTGAAGCTTTCTTT	CASSPNSGVGMNTEAFF
TRBV9	TRBJ1-3	once	-	TGTGCCAGCAGCGTAGAGGTCTGGGCAGACTCTGGAAACACCATATATTTT	CASSVEVWADSGNTIYF
TRBV5-6	TRBJ1-3	few	-	TGTGCCAGCAGCGCGTACAGGCACTCCTCTGGAAACACCATATATTTT	CASSAYRHSSGNTIYF
TRBV7-2	TRBJ2-5	-	-	TGTGCCAGCAGCTTACAGTCCCCCCGCACCACCCAGTACTTC	CASSLQSPRTTQYF
TRBV11-3	TRBJ2-1	-	-	TGTGCCAGCAGCTTAGATGGCACTAGCTCCTACAATGAGCAGTTCTTC	CASSLDGTSSYNEQFF
TRBV7-7	TRBJ2-5	-	TRBD2	TGTGCTAGCAGCGTGCGGGGGGCGGGACAAGAGACCCAGTACTTC	CASSVRGAGQETQYF
TRBV15	TRBJ1-3	few	-	TGTGCCACCAGCAGAAGAGTGACTGGAAACACCATATATTTT	CATSRRVTGNTIYF
TRBV30	TRBJ2-1	-	TRBD1	TGTGCCTGTCAGCCGGGACAGGGCCGAGGGGGTTTTTACAATGAGCAGTTCTTC	CACQPGQGRGGFYNEQFF
TRBV7-3	TRBJ1-1	-	-	TGTGCCAGCAGCCAACTTGTTGGGGCGCTGGCTTTCTTT	CASSQLVGALAFF
TRBV18	TRBJ1-4	-	TRBD1	TGTGCCAGCTCACCAGTCACAGGGGAAGAAAAACTGTTTTTT	CASSPVTGEEKLFF
TRBV29-1	TRBJ2-7	-	-	TGCAGCGTTGAAGAAGATCGGGGAACCTACGAGCAGTACTTC	CSVEEDRGTYEQYF
TRBV5-8	TRBJ1-6	-	-	TGTGCCAGCAGCAGGGGCAACTCGGATTCACCCCTCCACTTT	CASSRGNSDSPLHF
TRBV7-9	TRBJ2-7	-	TRBD1	TGTGCCAGCAGCCACCTGACAGGGGACGAGCAGTACTTC	CASSHLTGDEQYF
TRBV9	TRBJ2-1	-	TRBD1	TGTGCCAGCAGCGTAGGGACAGGAAACTACAATGAGCAGTTCTTC	CASSVGTGNYNEQFF
TRBV19	TRBJ1-5	once	-	TGTGCCAGTAGTATGAGGACAGTAAATAGCAATCAGCCCCAGCATTTT	CASSMRTVNSNQPQHF
TRBV29-1	TRBJ2-7	-	TRBD2	TGCAGCGTTACACCGACCCCCCGGGCAGGCGGGAGGTACGAGCAGTACTTC	CSVTPTPRAGGRYEQYF
TRBV7-2	TRBJ2-5	-	TRBD1	TGTGCCAGCAGCAAAGGACAGGGGGAGACCCAGTACTTC	CASSKGQGETQYF
TRBV27	TRBJ1-5	once	-	TGTGCCAGCAGGGCAGTGGGGGGGGATCAGCCCCAGCATTTT	CASRAVGGDQPQHF
TRBV7-9	TRBJ2-7	-	TRBD2	TGTGCCAGCAGCTTAGGCGGACTAGCGGCAGAGCAGTACTTC	CASSLGGLAAEQYF
TRBV28	TRBJ2-7	once	TRBD2	TGTGCCAGCAGCCCTCCCCCTGGGACTAGCTTTTCCTACGAGCAGTACTTC	CASSPPPGTSFSYEQYF
TRBV5-1	TRBJ2-5	-	TRBD2	TGCGCCAGCAGCTTGGTTAGCGGGCAGAGGCTCCGGGAGACCCAGTACTTC	CASSLVSGQRLRETQYF
TRBV9	TRBJ1-2	once	TRBD1	TGTGCCAGCAGCGTAGCTACGGGACAGGGAGCTAACTATGGCTACACCTTC	CASSVATGQGANYGYTF
TRBV28	TRBJ1-5	-	TRBD1	TGTGCCAGCAGTTTATTCCCGACAGGGGGAGGCAATCAGCCCCAGCATTTT	CASSLFPTGGGNQPQHF
TRBV5-1	TRBJ1-6	few	TRBD1	TGCGCCAGCAGCTTGATCACAGGGGCGGTGGATTCACCCCTCCACTTT	CASSLITGAVDSPLHF
TRBV18	TRBJ1-1	-	TRBD1	TGTGCCAGCTCCACAGGACAGGGTGAAGCTTTCTTT	CASSTGQGEAFF
TRBV5-4	TRBJ2-7	-	TRBD1	TGTGCCAGCAGCCGGAACAGGGGAAACTACGAGCAGTACTTC	CASSRNRGNYEQYF
TRBV6-4	TRBJ2-1	-	TRBD2	TGTGCCAGCAGTGCCTCGACGACCGGGGGGGATGAGCAGTTCTTC	CASSASTTGGDEQFF
TRBV6-5	TRBJ1-5	-	-	TGTGCCAGCAGGCAGGGTTTTGGAAGCAATCAGCCCCAGCATTTT	CASRQGFGSNQPQHF
TRBV13	TRBJ2-1	-	-	TGTGCCAGCAGCTTACTCGTGGGAGAGGTTTACAATGAGCAGTTCTTC	CASSLLVGEVYNEQFF
TRBV5-6	TRBJ1-5	-	TRBD1	TGTGCCAGCAGCCCAGGGGGCGTTCAGCCCCAGCATTTT	CASSPGGVQPQHF
TRBV9	TRBJ2-7	-	-	TGTGCCAGCAGCGTAGGGGCGAGACTAAACTCCTACGAGCAGTACTTC	CASSVGARLNSYEQYF
TRBV2	TRBJ2-5	-	TRBD1	TGTGCCAGCAGTGAAGCGTGGGGGACAGGATTTCGGCAAGAGACCCAGTACTTC	CASSEAWGTGFRQETQYF
TRBV11-3	TRBJ2-7	-	-	TGTGCCAGCAGCTTAGATCACCCTAGCGACGAGCAGTACTTC	CASSLDHPSDEQYF
TRBV13	TRBJ2-7	few	-	TGTGCCAGCAGCTTAGACACCTCCTACGAGCAGTACTTC	CASSLDTSYEQYF
TRBV7-2	TRBJ2-3	once	TRBD1	TGTGCCAGCAGCCACAAAGACAGGGGGCGCGGGAGGGATACGCAGTATTTT	CASSHKDRGRGRDTQYF